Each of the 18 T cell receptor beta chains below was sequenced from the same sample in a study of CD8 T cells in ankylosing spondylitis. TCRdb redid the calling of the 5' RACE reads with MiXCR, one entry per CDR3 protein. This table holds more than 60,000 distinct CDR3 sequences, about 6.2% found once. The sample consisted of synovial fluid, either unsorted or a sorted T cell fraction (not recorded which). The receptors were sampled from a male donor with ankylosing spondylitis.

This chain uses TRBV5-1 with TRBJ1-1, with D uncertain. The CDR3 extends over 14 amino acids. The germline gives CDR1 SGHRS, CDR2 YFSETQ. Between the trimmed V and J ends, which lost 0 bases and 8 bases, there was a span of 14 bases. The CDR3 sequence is CASSLGPASREAFF. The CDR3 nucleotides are TGCGCCAGCAGCTTGGGGCCAGCATCACGCGAAGCTTTCTTT.

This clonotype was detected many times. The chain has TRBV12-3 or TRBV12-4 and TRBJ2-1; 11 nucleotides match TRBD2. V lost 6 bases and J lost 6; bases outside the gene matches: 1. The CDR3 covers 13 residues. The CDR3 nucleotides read TGTGCCAGCAGGACTAGCGGGACCAATGAGCAGTTCTTC. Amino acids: CASRTSGTNEQFF.

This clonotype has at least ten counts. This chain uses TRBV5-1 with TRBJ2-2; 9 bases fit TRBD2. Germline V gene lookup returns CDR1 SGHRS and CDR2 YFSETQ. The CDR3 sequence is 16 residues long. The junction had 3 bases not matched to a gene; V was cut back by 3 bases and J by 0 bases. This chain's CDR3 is CASSSTSGSNTGELFF. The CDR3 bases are TGCGCCAGCAGCTCGACTAGCGGTTCGAACACCGGGGAGCTGTTTTTT.

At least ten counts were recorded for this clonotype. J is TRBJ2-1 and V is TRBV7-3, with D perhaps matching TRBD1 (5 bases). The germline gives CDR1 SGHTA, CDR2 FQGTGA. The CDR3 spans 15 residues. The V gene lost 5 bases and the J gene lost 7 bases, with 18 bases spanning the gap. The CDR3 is CASSPSQGSVNEQFF. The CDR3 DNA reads TGTGCCAGCAGCCCATCCCAGGGTTCTGTGAATGAGCAGTTCTTC.

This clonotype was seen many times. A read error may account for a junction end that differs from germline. CDR3 DNA sequence: TGCGCCAGCAGCCCTGGAGGAGGGACAGAAGGAACACAGGACTTC. It yields the protein CASSPGGGTEGTQDF. This rearrangement joins TRBV5-1 to TRBJ2-7; the D gene is possibly TRBD1 (7 bases). The CDR3 extends over 15 amino acids. Germline CDR1 and CDR2: SGHRS and YFSETQ.

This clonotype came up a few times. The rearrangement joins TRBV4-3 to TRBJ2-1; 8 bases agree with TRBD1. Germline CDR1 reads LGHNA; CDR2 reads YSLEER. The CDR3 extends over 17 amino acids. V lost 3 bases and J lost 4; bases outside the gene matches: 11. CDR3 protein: CASSQLGGQGFYNEQFF. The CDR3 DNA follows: TGCGCCAGCAGCCAGCTCGGAGGACAGGGATTTTACAATGAGCAGTTCTTC.

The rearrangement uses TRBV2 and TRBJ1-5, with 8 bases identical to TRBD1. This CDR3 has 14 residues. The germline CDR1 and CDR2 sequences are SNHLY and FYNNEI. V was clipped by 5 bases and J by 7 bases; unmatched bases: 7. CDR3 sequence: CASSFARGQQPQHF. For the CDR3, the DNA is TGTGCCAGCAGTTTCGCCAGGGGGCAACAGCCCCAGCATTTT. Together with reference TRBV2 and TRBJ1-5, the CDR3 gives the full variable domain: EPEVTQTPSHQVTQMGQEVILRCVPISNHLYFYWYRQILGQKVEFLVSFYNNEISEKSEIFDDQFSVERPDGSNFTLKIRSTKLEDSAMYFCASSFARGQQPQHFGDGTRLSIL.

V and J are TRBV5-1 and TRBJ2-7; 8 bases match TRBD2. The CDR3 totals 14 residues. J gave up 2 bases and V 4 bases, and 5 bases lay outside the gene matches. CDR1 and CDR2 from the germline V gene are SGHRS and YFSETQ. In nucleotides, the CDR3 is TGCGCCAGCAGCCTCCCGGGAGGGACCTACGAGCAGTACTTC. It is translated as CASSLPGGTYEQYF.

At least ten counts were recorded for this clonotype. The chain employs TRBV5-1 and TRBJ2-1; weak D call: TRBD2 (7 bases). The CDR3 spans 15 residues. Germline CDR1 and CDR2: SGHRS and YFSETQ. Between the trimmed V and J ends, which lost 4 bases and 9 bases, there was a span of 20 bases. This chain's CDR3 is CASSRGSNREGEQFF. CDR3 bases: TGCGCCAGCAGCCGGGGGTCCAACAGGGAGGGTGAGCAGTTCTTC. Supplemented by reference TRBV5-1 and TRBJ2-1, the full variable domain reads KAGVTQTPRYLIKTRGQQVTLSCSPISGHRSVSWYQQTPGQGLQFLFEYFSETQRNKGNFPGRFSGRQFSNSRSEMNVSTLELGDSALYLCASSRGSNREGEQFFGPGTRLTVL.

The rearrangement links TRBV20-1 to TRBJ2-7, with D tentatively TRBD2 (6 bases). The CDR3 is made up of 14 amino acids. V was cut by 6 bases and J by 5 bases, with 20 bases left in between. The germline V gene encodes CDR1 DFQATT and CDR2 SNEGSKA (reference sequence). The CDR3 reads CSAAQGAGHHEQYF. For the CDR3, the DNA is TGCAGTGCCGCCCAGGGAGCGGGCCACCACGAGCAGTACTTC.

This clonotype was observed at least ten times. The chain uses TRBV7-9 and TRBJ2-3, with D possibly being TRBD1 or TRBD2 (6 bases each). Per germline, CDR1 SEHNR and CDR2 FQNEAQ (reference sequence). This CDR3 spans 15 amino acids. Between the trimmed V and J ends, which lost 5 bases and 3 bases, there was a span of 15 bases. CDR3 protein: CASSGGGLGTDTQYF. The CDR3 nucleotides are TGTGCCAGCAGCGGAGGGGGTTTGGGAACAGATACGCAGTATTTT.

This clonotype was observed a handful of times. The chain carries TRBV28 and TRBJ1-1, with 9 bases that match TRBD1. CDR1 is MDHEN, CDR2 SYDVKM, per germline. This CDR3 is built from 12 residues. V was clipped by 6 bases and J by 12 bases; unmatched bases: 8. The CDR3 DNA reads TGTGCCAGCAGCGCCGGGACAGGGTATTCTTTCTTT. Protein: CASSAGTGYSFF.

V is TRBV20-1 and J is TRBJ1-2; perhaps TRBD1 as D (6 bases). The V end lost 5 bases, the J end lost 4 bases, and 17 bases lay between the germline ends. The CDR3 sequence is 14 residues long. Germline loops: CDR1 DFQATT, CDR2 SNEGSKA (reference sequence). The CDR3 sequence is CSALRQDGGYGYTF. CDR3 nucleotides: TGCAGTGCTCTTAGACAGGACGGTGGCTATGGCTACACCTTC.

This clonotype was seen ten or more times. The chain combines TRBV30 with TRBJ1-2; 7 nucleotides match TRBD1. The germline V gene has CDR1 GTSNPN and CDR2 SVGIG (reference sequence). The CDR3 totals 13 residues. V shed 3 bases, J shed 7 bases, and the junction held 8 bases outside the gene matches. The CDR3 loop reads CAWSQTGVGGYTF. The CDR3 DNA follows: TGTGCCTGGAGCCAAACAGGGGTTGGTGGCTACACCTTC.

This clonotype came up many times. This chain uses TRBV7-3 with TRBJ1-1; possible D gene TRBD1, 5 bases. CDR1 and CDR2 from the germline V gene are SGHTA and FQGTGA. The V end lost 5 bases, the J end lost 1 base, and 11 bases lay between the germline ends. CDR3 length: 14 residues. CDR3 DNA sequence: TGTGCCAGCAGCCAGCTGGGGCCGAACACTGAAGCTTTCTTT. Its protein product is CASSQLGPNTEAFF.

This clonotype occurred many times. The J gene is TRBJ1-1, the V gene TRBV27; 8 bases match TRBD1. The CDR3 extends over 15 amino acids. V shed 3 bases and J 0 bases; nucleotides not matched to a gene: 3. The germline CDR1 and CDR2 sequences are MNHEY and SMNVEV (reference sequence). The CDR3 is CASSFLRGLNTEAFF. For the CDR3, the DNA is TGTGCCAGCAGTTTCCTCAGGGGGCTGAACACTGAAGCTTTCTTT.

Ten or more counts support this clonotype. This CDR3 is CAISGQTYEQYF. DNA for the CDR3: TGTGCCATCAGTGGCCAGACCTACGAGCAGTACTTC. This sequence joins TRBV10-3 and TRBJ2-7; the D is unclear. In germline, CDR1 is ENHRY, CDR2 SYGVKD. The CDR3 spans 12 residues. Trimming stripped 4 bases from V and 2 bases from J, with 6 bases between.

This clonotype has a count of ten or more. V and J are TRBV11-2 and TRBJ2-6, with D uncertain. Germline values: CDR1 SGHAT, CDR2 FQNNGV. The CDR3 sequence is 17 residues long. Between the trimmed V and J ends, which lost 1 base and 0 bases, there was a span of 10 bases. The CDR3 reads CASSLGLAVSGANVLTF. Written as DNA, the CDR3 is TGTGCCAGCAGCTTAGGACTCGCGGTCTCTGGGGCCAACGTCCTGACTTTC.